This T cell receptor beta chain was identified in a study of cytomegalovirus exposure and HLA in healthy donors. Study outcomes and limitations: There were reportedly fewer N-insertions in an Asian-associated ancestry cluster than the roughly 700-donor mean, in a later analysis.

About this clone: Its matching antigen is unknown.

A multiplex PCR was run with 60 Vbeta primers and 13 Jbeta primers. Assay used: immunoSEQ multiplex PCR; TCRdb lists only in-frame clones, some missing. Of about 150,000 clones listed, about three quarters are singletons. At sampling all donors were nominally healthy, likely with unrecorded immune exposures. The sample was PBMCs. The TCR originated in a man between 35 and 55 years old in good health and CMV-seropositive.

CDR3 nucleotide sequence: TGTGCCTGGAGTTCTAAGGGGGACATTCAGTACTTC. This gives the protein CAWSSKGDIQYF. The chain links TRBV30 to TRBJ2-4; D perhaps matches TRBD1 (6 bases). The CDR3 length is 12 residues. Looked up from germline, CDR1 is GTSNPN and CDR2 is SVGIG (reference sequence). The V gene lost 2 bases and the J gene lost 8 bases, with 10 bases spanning the gap.